Included here is one TCR beta chain sequence, with context. What it recognizes is unknown. This record comes from a study of OX40 agonist ivuxolimab in advanced cancers. In the study overall: Ivuxolimab, an antibody that agonizes OX40 (CD134), was administered to the patients. Study-wide results and caveats: At 0.1 to 3.0 mg/kg, CD4+ and CD8+ blood T cells expanded clonally by week 6.

This CDR3 has 14 amino acids. V gave up 5 bases and J gave up 5 bases, with 13 bases separating them. The germline V gene encodes CDR1 SGHTA and CDR2 FQGNSA. Repertoires were generated with immunoSEQ multiplex PCR, while TCRdb's copy carries only in-frame clones and drops some. The table shows some 38,000 clones, with 89% occurring only once. The chain has TRBV7-2 and TRBJ2-1, with D tentatively TRBD1 or TRBD2 (5 bases each). The clonotype originates from an adult with an advanced solid tumor such as melanoma, head and neck, liver or kidney cancer. The input for sequencing was CD4+ or CD8+ T cells sorted from blood, taken in a trial of the OX40 agonist ivuxolimab. The CDR3 spells CASSEWGNHNEQFF. As DNA, the CDR3 is TGTGCCAGCAGCGAATGGGGGAACCACAATGAGCAGTTCTTC.